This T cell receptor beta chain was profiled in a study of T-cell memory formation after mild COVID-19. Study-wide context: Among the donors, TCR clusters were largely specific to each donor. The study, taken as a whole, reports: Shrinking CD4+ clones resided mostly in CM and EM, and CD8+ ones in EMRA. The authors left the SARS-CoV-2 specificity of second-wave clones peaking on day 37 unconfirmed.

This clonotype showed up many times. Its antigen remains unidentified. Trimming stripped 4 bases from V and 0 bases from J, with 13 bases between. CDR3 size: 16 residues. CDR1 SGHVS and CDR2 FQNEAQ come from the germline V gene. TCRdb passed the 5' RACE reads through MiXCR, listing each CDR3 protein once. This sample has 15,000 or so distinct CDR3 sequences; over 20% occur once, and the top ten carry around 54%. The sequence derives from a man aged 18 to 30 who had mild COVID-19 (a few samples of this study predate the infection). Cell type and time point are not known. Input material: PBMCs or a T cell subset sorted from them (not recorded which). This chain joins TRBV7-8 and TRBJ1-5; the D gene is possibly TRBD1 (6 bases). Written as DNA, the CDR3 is TGTGCCAGCAGCTCTCAGACAGGACTTAGCAATCAGCCCCAGCATTTT. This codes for CASSSQTGLSNQPQHF.